These 24 T cell receptor beta chains share one sample of origin, sequenced in a study of cytomegalovirus exposure and HLA in healthy donors. PCR was performed using 60 Vbeta and 13 Jbeta primers. Libraries were prepared by immunoSEQ multiplex PCR; TCRdb keeps only in-frame clonotypes and omits some of them. The repertoire holds 150,000 to 200,000 clones, more than 60% seen once, with approximately 3.4% in the top ten. The sequenced material came from PBMCs. The receptors were sampled from a female donor in good health and CMV-seronegative.

The chain links TRBV5-4 to TRBJ2-1, with D tentatively TRBD2 (5 bases). V was pared by 4 bases and J by 4 bases, with 18 bases between. Germline lookup yields CDR1 SGHNT and CDR2 YYREEE (reference sequence). This CDR3 has 16 amino acids. The CDR3 nucleotides are TGTGCCAGCAGCCAGGCGGTAATAGCGAGTTACAATGAGCAGTTCTTC. It is translated as CASSQAVIASYNEQFF.

The CDR3 sequence: CASSSFSNQPQHF. In DNA form, the CDR3 reads TGTGCCAGCAGCTCCTTCAGCAATCAGCCCCAGCATTTT. V and J are TRBV7-2 and TRBJ1-5; D not certain. The germline gives CDR1 SGHTA, CDR2 FQGNSA. The CDR3 has 13 residues. V lost 4 bases and J lost 1, with 5 bases in between.

The V call is TRBV15, the J call TRBJ1-1; D is unresolved. The V and J ends lost 0 bases and 1 base respectively, with 9 bases between them. The germline CDR1 and CDR2 sequences are LNHNV and YYDKDF (reference sequence). The CDR3 runs to 15 residues. Here the CDR3 reads CATSREYTANTEAFF. CDR3 nucleotide sequence: TGTGCCACCAGCAGAGAATATACAGCGAACACTGAAGCTTTCTTT.

Of note for this clone: The sample has other DNA sequences that encode this CDR3 too. The chain has TRBV7-3 and TRBJ2-7; TRBD2 aligns across 10 bases. V lost 5 bases to trimming and J lost 3 bases; unmatched junction nucleotides: 4. The CDR3 sequence is 14 residues long. CDR1 is SGHTA and CDR2 is FQGTGA in the germline V gene. DNA for the CDR3: TGTGCCAGCAGCCCCCGGACTAGCGGCTACGAGCAGTACTTC. Its translation: CASSPRTSGYEQYF.

The CDR3 bases are TGTGCCAGCAGCTCCGAATCCGGACTAATGGACAGGAACTACGAGCAGTACTTC. Translated, it gives CASSSESGLMDRNYEQYF. The gene calls are TRBV7-2 and TRBJ2-7, with D perhaps matching TRBD1 (7 bases). There are 18 residues in the CDR3. Germline V lookup: CDR1 SGHTA, CDR2 FQGNSA. Trimming stripped 4 bases from V and 3 bases from J, with 25 bases between.

The chain links TRBV19 to TRBJ1-3, with D uncertain. CDR1 is LNHDA, CDR2 SQIVND, per germline (reference sequence). The CDR3 totals 15 residues. Deletions cut 7 bases from V and 0 bases from J, with 13 bases between. In nucleotides, the CDR3 is TGTGCCAGTACCGACTCGGAGGGCTCTGGAAACACCATATATTTT. This gives the protein CASTDSEGSGNTIYF.

The genes are TRBV5-5 and TRBJ1-2, with TRBD1 matching over 7 bases. CDR3 length: 14 amino acids. J was trimmed by 1 base and V by 4 bases; bases with no gene match: 4. Germline-derived CDR1 and CDR2 are SGHKS and YYEKEE (reference sequence). The CDR3 loop is CASSLDRINYGYTF. Here the CDR3 DNA reads TGTGCCAGCAGCCTGGACAGGATTAACTATGGCTACACCTTC.

V gene TRBV27 combines with J gene TRBJ2-3, with a possible D match to TRBD1 (6 bases). The V gene's germline CDR1 is MNHEY and CDR2 SMNVEV (reference sequence). The V end lost 5 bases, the J end lost 6 bases, and 18 bases lay between the germline ends. CDR3 length: 15 amino acids. The CDR3 sequence: CASSPTQTGQDTQYF. CDR3 DNA: TGTGCCAGCAGTCCAACCCAGACAGGCCAGGATACGCAGTATTTT.

The chain carries TRBV28 and TRBJ1-5; TRBD1 is a possible D gene (5 bases). This CDR3 region has 14 residues. Trimming removed 6 bases at V and 6 bases at J, with 15 bases between. Germline loops: CDR1 MDHEN, CDR2 SYDVKM. The chain's CDR3 is CASRPTGSPQPQHF. CDR3 DNA sequence: TGTGCCAGCAGACCCACAGGATCCCCTCAGCCCCAGCATTTT.

The chain joins TRBV2 to TRBJ2-1; 13 bases are shared with TRBD2. V was pared by 2 bases and J by 9 bases, with 4 bases of the junction left unmatched. In germline, CDR1 is SNHLY, CDR2 FYNNEI. The CDR3 extends over 15 amino acids. CDR3 residues: CASSETSGGVVEQFF. As DNA, the CDR3 is TGTGCCAGCAGTGAAACTAGCGGGGGGGTTGTTGAGCAGTTCTTC.

This sequence joins TRBV5-6 and TRBJ2-7; D may be TRBD2 (6 bases). The CDR3 has 15 residues. Germline CDR1 reads SGHDT; CDR2 reads YYEEEE. Trimming took 4 bases from V and 1 from J, leaving 15 bases between them. The CDR3 protein is CASSPPGLKSYEQYF. The DNA for the CDR3 is TGTGCCAGCAGCCCGCCGGGACTGAAGTCCTACGAGCAGTACTTC.

The genes are TRBV6-6 and TRBJ1-4; perhaps TRBD1 as D (5 bases). The germline V gene encodes CDR1 MNHNY and CDR2 SVGAGI (reference sequence). Trimming removed 4 bases at V and 1 base at J, with 13 bases between. There are 16 residues in the CDR3. CDR3 bases: TGTGCCAGCAGTTCCCATGGGGGGGGAACTAATGAAAAACTGTTTTTT. This codes for CASSSHGGGTNEKLFF.

This clone is a singleton in its sample. This chain uses TRBV5-1 with TRBJ2-5; TRBD2 matches at 11 bases. V gave up 3 bases and J gave up 2 bases; unmatched junction bases: 3. Germline loops: CDR1 SGHRS, CDR2 YFSETQ. CDR3 length: 15 residues. The CDR3 reads CASSSTSGKQETQYF. For the CDR3, the DNA is TGCGCCAGCAGCTCGACTAGCGGGAAGCAAGAGACCCAGTACTTC.

Comments on this clone: The germline gene is not matched at one end of the junction; a read error may be the cause. This rearrangement joins TRBV7-9 to TRBJ2-2; the D gene is possibly TRBD2 (5 bases). The CDR3 consists of 13 residues. The germline V gene has CDR1 SEHNR and CDR2 FQNEAQ (reference sequence). CDR3 amino acids: CSSSLGSTGELFF. DNA for the CDR3: TGTTCCAGCAGCTTAGGGAGCACCGGGGAGCTGTTTTTT.

The chain carries TRBV5-1 and TRBJ1-6; TRBD1 might be the D (5 bases). Trimming cost V 5 bases and J 4 bases, with 10 bases left between them. The CDR3 consists of 14 residues. In germline, CDR1 is SGHRS, CDR2 YFSETQ. The CDR3 sequence: CASRLTVYNSPLHF. The CDR3 DNA sequence: TGCGCCAGCAGATTGACAGTATATAATTCACCCCTCCACTTT.

The J gene is TRBJ2-5, the V gene TRBV15, with unresolved D. This CDR3 spans 13 amino acids. V was cut by 0 bases and J by 5 bases, with 7 bases left in between. Germline values: CDR1 LNHNV, CDR2 YYDKDF (reference sequence). CDR3 region: CATSRDRVETQYF. In DNA, the CDR3 is TGTGCCACCAGCAGAGACCGTGTTGAGACCCAGTACTTC. Variable domain in full (rest from reference TRBV15 and TRBJ2-5): DAMVIQNPRYQVTQFGKPVTLSCSQTLNHNVMYWYQQKSSQAPKLLFHYYDKDFNNEADTPDNFQSRRPNTSFCFLDIRSPGLGDTAMYLCATSRDRVETQYFGPGTRLLVL.

The chain couples TRBV10-1 to TRBJ1-3; 8 bases are a match to TRBD1. CDR1 and CDR2 from the germline V gene are WNHNN and SYGVQD (reference sequence). V was pared by 7 bases and J by 4 bases, with 9 bases of the junction left unmatched. The CDR3 totals 15 residues. DNA for the CDR3: TGCGCCAGCAAAGGACAGGGTTTATCCGGAAACACCATATATTTT. Its translation: CASKGQGLSGNTIYF.

The chain recombines TRBV9 with TRBJ1-1; maybe TRBD1 (5 bases). The germline gives CDR1 SGDLS, CDR2 YYNGEE. Trimming took off 0 bases at V and 1 base at J, with 13 bases between the two ends. This CDR3 contains 16 residues. The CDR3 DNA reads TGTGCCAGCAGCGTAGTGGGGGGAGCGGAGAACACTGAAGCTTTCTTT. Translated: CASSVVGGAENTEAFF. Drawing the rest from reference TRBV9 and TRBJ1-1, the complete variable domain is DSGVTQTPKHLITATGQRVTLRCSPRSGDLSVYWYQQSLDQGLQFLIQYYNGEERAKGNILERFSAQQFPDLHSELNLSSLELGDSALYFCASSVVGGAENTEAFFGQGTRLTVV.

A remark on this clone: The same CDR3 arises from other DNA sequences in this sample as well. The chain links TRBV5-1 to TRBJ1-1, with D tentatively TRBD1 (5 bases). Deletions cut 0 bases from V and 4 bases from J, with 7 bases between. CDR3 length: 13 amino acids. In germline, CDR1 is SGHRS, CDR2 YFSETQ. The CDR3 DNA follows: TGCGCCAGCAGCTTGGGGGGGGGCACTGAAGCTTTCTTT. This translates into CASSLGGGTEAFF.

The chain has TRBV7-2 and TRBJ2-3; D unresolved. The CDR3 sequence is 15 residues long. From germline, CDR1 is SGHTA and CDR2 FQGNSA. V was trimmed by 1 base and J by 1 base, leaving 9 bases between them. CDR3 loop: CASSLVSERTDTQYF. For the CDR3, the DNA is TGTGCCAGCAGCTTAGTGTCTGAGCGCACAGATACGCAGTATTTT. Using reference TRBV7-2 and TRBJ2-3 for the parts outside the CDR3, the full variable domain is GAGVSQSPSNKVTEKGKDVELRCDPISGHTALYWYRQSLGQGLEFLIYFQGNSAPDKSGLPSDRFSAERTGGSVSTLTIQRTQQEDSAVYLCASSLVSERTDTQYFGPGTRLTVL.

The V gene is TRBV18, the J gene TRBJ2-2; D gene ambiguous. Germline CDR1 reads KGHSH; CDR2 reads LQKENI. There are 16 residues in the CDR3. V shed 3 bases and J shed 0 bases, with 11 bases lying between them. The DNA for the CDR3 is TGTGCCAGCTCACCTTATACGACACCGAACACCGGGGAGCTGTTTTTT. It is translated as CASSPYTTPNTGELFF.

This rearrangement joins TRBV19 to TRBJ1-4; 8 nucleotides agree with TRBD1. Germline lookup yields CDR1 LNHDA and CDR2 SQIVND (reference sequence). The CDR3 runs 12 residues. V lost 3 bases, J lost 14 bases, and 5 bases stayed unmatched. CDR3 residues: CASSILGQGLFF. DNA of the CDR3: TGTGCCAGTAGTATCCTCGGACAGGGTCTGTTTTTT.

The chain combines TRBV10-1 with TRBJ2-5; 8 nucleotides line up with TRBD2. Germline CDR1 reads WNHNN; CDR2 reads SYGVQD (reference sequence). This CDR3 is built from 18 residues. J lost 2 bases, V lost 0 bases, and 11 bases had no gene match. The CDR3 spells CASSESVGASGHQETQYF. As DNA, the CDR3 is TGCGCCAGCAGTGAGTCGGTTGGGGCTAGCGGGCATCAAGAGACCCAGTACTTC.

The J gene is TRBJ2-3, the V gene TRBV5-1; 11 bases are a match to TRBD1. CDR3 length equals 14 residues. Germline V gene data show CDR1 as SGHRS and CDR2 as YFSETQ. V was pared by 6 bases and J by 4 bases, with 4 bases of the junction left unmatched. CDR3 amino acids: CASTRGQGADTQYF. Here the CDR3 DNA reads TGCGCCAGCACAAGGGGACAGGGGGCAGATACGCAGTATTTT.